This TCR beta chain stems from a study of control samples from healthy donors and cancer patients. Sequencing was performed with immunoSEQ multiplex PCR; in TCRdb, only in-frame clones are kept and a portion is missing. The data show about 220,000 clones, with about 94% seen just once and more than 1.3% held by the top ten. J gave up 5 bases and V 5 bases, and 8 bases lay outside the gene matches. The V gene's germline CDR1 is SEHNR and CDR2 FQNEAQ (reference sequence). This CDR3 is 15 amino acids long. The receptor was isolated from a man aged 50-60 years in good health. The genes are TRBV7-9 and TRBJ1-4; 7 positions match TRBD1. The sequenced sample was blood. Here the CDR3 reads CASSPGTDPNEKLFF. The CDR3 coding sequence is TGTGCCAGCAGCCCAGGGACAGACCCGAATGAAAAACTGTTTTTT.